These T cell receptor beta chains were read from a single sample in a study of CD8+CD57+ T cells in acquired aplastic anemia. TCRdb ran MiXCR on the reads and lists one entry per CDR3 protein. The sample has about 190,000 distinct CDR3 sequences, 48% seen once. Sample: sorted CD4+, CD8+, or CD8+CD57+ T cells (not recorded which) from PBMCs. The receptors derive from a human donor with aplastic anemia. Both conserved end residues are part of each CDR3. The D gene is left open where the match is weak. Expanded clones get a size class; other rows say once, few or many, or leave the size out.

D gene: NA
J gene: TRBJ1-1
V gene: TRBV20-1
clone size: many
CDR3 length: 13
CDR3 protein: CSAMEDAYTEAFF
CDR3 DNA: TGCAGTGCGATGGAGGATGCATACACTGAAGCTTTCTTT

D gene: TRBD1
J gene: TRBJ2-3
V gene: TRBV6-1
clone size: NA
CDR3 length: 15
CDR3 protein: CASRVDRGNPDTQYF
CDR3 DNA: TGTGCCAGCAGGGTCGACAGGGGAAATCCAGATACGCAGTATTTT

D gene: TRBD2
J gene: TRBJ2-3
V gene: TRBV24-1
clone size: NA
CDR3 length: 16
CDR3 protein: CATGEIAGGGTDTQYF
CDR3 DNA: TGTGCCACGGGTGAGATAGCGGGAGGCGGAACAGATACGCAGTATTTT

D gene: TRBD2
J gene: TRBJ2-7
V gene: TRBV5-1
clone size: many
CDR3 length: 17
CDR3 protein: CASSGGVLAGGAYEQYF
CDR3 DNA: TGCGCCAGCAGCGGGGGCGTTCTAGCGGGGGGAGCCTACGAGCAGTACTTC

D gene: TRBD1
J gene: TRBJ2-1
V gene: TRBV7-9
clone size: few
CDR3 length: 12
CDR3 protein: CASRDRGNEQFF
CDR3 DNA: TGTGCCAGCCGGGACAGGGGGAATGAGCAGTTCTTC

D gene: TRBD2
J gene: TRBJ2-5
V gene: TRBV7-2
clone size: NA
CDR3 length: 15
CDR3 protein: CASSLIAGLQETQYF
CDR3 DNA: TGTGCCAGCAGCTTAATAGCGGGACTCCAAGAGACCCAGTACTTC

D gene: TRBD2
J gene: TRBJ2-3
V gene: TRBV24-1
clone size: NA
CDR3 length: 18
CDR3 protein: CATSDVVAGGTRADTQYF
CDR3 DNA: TGTGCCACCAGTGATGTGGTGGCGGGGGGGACGAGGGCAGATACGCAGTATTTT

D gene: NA
J gene: TRBJ2-1
V gene: TRBV6-5
clone size: NA
CDR3 length: 14
CDR3 protein: CASRTGTPGGEQFF
CDR3 DNA: TGTGCCAGCAGAACCGGGACACCGGGGGGTGAGCAGTTCTTC

D gene: NA
J gene: TRBJ2-7
V gene: TRBV24-1
clone size: many
CDR3 length: 14
CDR3 protein: CATSDPRTVYEQYF
CDR3 DNA: TGTGCCACCAGTGACCCTCGGACAGTCTACGAGCAGTACTTC

D gene: NA
J gene: TRBJ1-5
V gene: TRBV10-2
clone size: NA
CDR3 length: 14
CDR3 protein: CASRQVTYNQPQHF
CDR3 DNA: TGCGCCAGCAGGCAGGTCACCTACAATCAGCCCCAGCATTTT

D gene: NA
J gene: TRBJ1-3
V gene: TRBV27
clone size: NA
CDR3 length: 14
CDR3 protein: CASPSLYSGNTIYF
CDR3 DNA: TGTGCCAGCCCCTCATTATACTCTGGAAACACCATATATTTT

D gene: TRBD2
J gene: TRBJ2-5
V gene: TRBV11-3
clone size: many
CDR3 length: 15
CDR3 protein: CASRRLAGGGETQYF
CDR3 DNA: TGTGCCAGCAGACGACTAGCGGGAGGGGGAGAGACCCAGTACTTC

D gene: TRBD2
J gene: TRBJ2-5
V gene: TRBV10-2
clone size: NA
CDR3 length: 18
CDR3 protein: CASSLVYPGAGGAETQYF
CDR3 DNA: TGCGCCAGCAGTTTAGTTTACCCGGGGGCGGGAGGGGCAGAGACCCAGTACTTC

D gene: NA
J gene: TRBJ1-1
V gene: TRBV29-1
clone size: NA
CDR3 length: 13
CDR3 protein: CSVPWGPNTEAFF
CDR3 DNA: TGCAGCGTACCTTGGGGCCCAAACACTGAAGCTTTCTTT

D gene: NA
J gene: TRBJ2-2
V gene: TRBV2
clone size: NA
CDR3 length: 12
CDR3 protein: CASKLNTGELLF
CDR3 DNA: TGTGCCAGCAAGCTGAACACCGGGGAGCTGCTTTTT

D gene: NA
J gene: TRBJ2-5
V gene: TRBV30
clone size: NA
CDR3 length: 11
CDR3 protein: CAWSVRRAQYF
CDR3 DNA: TGTGCCTGGAGTGTAAGGAGGGCCCAGTACTTC

D gene: TRBD1
J gene: TRBJ1-6
V gene: TRBV6-1
clone size: NA
CDR3 length: 14
CDR3 protein: CASTSERQGSPLHF
CDR3 DNA: TGTGCCAGCACGTCAGAACGACAGGGCTCACCCCTCCACTTT

D gene: NA
J gene: TRBJ1-3
V gene: TRBV25-1
clone size: many
CDR3 length: 13
CDR3 protein: CATSRDLRNTIYF
CDR3 DNA: TGTGCCACCTCAAGGGACCTTCGAAACACCATATATTTT

D gene: TRBD1
J gene: TRBJ2-7
V gene: TRBV7-3
clone size: NA
CDR3 length: 13
CDR3 protein: CASSLGQNYEQYF
CDR3 DNA: TGTGCCAGCAGCTTGGGACAGAACTACGAGCAGTACTTC

D gene: TRBD2
J gene: TRBJ2-7
V gene: TRBV20-1
clone size: NA
CDR3 length: 16
CDR3 protein: CSASRTSGRKGYEQYF
CDR3 DNA: TGCAGTGCTAGTAGGACCAGCGGGAGAAAAGGCTACGAGCAGTACTTC

D gene: NA
J gene: TRBJ2-2
V gene: TRBV29-1
clone size: NA
CDR3 length: 15
CDR3 protein: CGAKGVELNTGELFF
CDR3 DNA: TGCGGCGCCAAAGGGGTAGAGTTAAACACCGGGGAGCTGTTTTTT

D gene: NA
J gene: TRBJ1-1
V gene: TRBV9
clone size: NA
CDR3 length: 15
CDR3 protein: CASSMKRGRNTEAFF
CDR3 DNA: TGTGCCAGCAGCATGAAGAGAGGACGGAACACTGAAGCTTTCTTT

D gene: NA
J gene: TRBJ2-7
V gene: TRBV29-1
clone size: NA
CDR3 length: 11
CDR3 protein: CSVGHSYEQYF
CDR3 DNA: TGCAGCGTTGGCCACTCCTACGAGCAGTACTTC

D gene: NA
J gene: TRBJ1-2
V gene: TRBV11-3
clone size: NA
CDR3 length: 13
CDR3 protein: CASSPRGLDGYTF
CDR3 DNA: TGTGCCAGCAGCCCCAGGGGATTAGACGGCTACACCTTC

D gene: NA
J gene: TRBJ2-1
V gene: TRBV20-1
clone size: many
CDR3 length: 14
CDR3 protein: CSARDRAGYNEQFF
CDR3 DNA: TGCAGTGCTAGAGATCGGGCGGGGTACAATGAGCAGTTCTTC

D gene: NA
J gene: TRBJ2-7
V gene: TRBV6-5
clone size: many
CDR3 length: 13
CDR3 protein: CASSLYSRAEQYF
CDR3 DNA: TGTGCCAGCAGTTTGTACTCTCGGGCCGAGCAGTACTTC

D gene: NA
J gene: TRBJ2-7
V gene: TRBV7-9
clone size: NA
CDR3 length: 14
CDR3 protein: CASSPGGRGNEQYF
CDR3 DNA: TGTGCCAGCAGCCCGGGGGGCAGGGGGAACGAGCAGTACTTC

D gene: NA
J gene: TRBJ2-6
V gene: TRBV10-1
clone size: NA
CDR3 length: 15
CDR3 protein: CASSESGAGANVLTF
CDR3 DNA: TGCGCCAGCAGTGAGTCCGGGGCCGGGGCCAACGTCCTGACTTTC

D gene: NA
J gene: TRBJ2-1
V gene: TRBV9
clone size: NA
CDR3 length: 14
CDR3 protein: CATSDFSGNNEQFF
CDR3 DNA: TGTGCCACCAGTGATTTCTCGGGAAACAATGAGCAGTTCTTC

D gene: TRBD1
J gene: TRBJ2-1
V gene: TRBV12-3/TRBV12-4
clone size: few
CDR3 length: 15
CDR3 protein: CASSFENRGHNEQFF
CDR3 DNA: TGTGCCAGCAGTTTTGAGAACAGGGGGCACAATGAGCAGTTCTTC

D gene: NA
J gene: TRBJ2-7
V gene: TRBV20-1
clone size: NA
CDR3 length: 12
CDR3 protein: CSARTSSGEQYF
CDR3 DNA: TGCAGTGCCCGGACTTCGAGCGGAGAGCAGTACTTC

D gene: NA
J gene: TRBJ2-3
V gene: TRBV20-1
clone size: NA
CDR3 length: 14
CDR3 protein: CSARPGGAGDTQYF
CDR3 DNA: TGCAGTGCTAGGCCCGGGGGCGCGGGAGATACGCAGTATTTT

D gene: NA
J gene: TRBJ1-1
V gene: TRBV2
clone size: NA
CDR3 length: 12
CDR3 protein: CASSEGWVEAFF
CDR3 DNA: TGTGCCAGCAGTGAAGGTTGGGTGGAAGCTTTCTTT

D gene: NA
J gene: TRBJ1-1
V gene: TRBV11-2
clone size: once
CDR3 length: 13
CDR3 protein: CASSLGMGTEAFF
CDR3 DNA: TGTGCCAGCAGCTTAGGTATGGGGACTGAAGCTTTCTTT

D gene: NA
J gene: TRBJ1-2
V gene: TRBV15
clone size: many
CDR3 length: 17
CDR3 protein: CATSRDSGHSFNYGYTF
CDR3 DNA: TGTGCCACCAGCAGAGATTCGGGACACAGCTTTAACTATGGCTACACCTTC

D gene: NA
J gene: TRBJ1-2
V gene: TRBV12-3/TRBV12-4
clone size: many
CDR3 length: 12
CDR3 protein: CASSYYNYGYTF
CDR3 DNA: TGTGCCAGCAGTTATTACAACTATGGCTACACCTTC

D gene: NA
J gene: TRBJ1-2
V gene: TRBV10-2
clone size: few
CDR3 length: 13
CDR3 protein: CAVGGQGEGGYTF
CDR3 DNA: TGCGCCGTGGGGGGGCAGGGAGAGGGCGGCTACACCTTC

D gene: NA
J gene: TRBJ1-1
V gene: TRBV15
clone size: NA
CDR3 length: 14
CDR3 protein: CATMGSAGTDEAFF
CDR3 DNA: TGTGCCACCATGGGGTCCGCTGGGACGGATGAAGCTTTCTTT

D gene: TRBD1
J gene: TRBJ2-4
V gene: TRBV19
clone size: NA
CDR3 length: 14
CDR3 protein: CASSRGQAKNIQYF
CDR3 DNA: TGTGCCAGTAGTAGGGGACAGGCCAAAAACATTCAGTACTTC

D gene: TRBD1
J gene: TRBJ1-5
V gene: TRBV19
clone size: many
CDR3 length: 15
CDR3 protein: CASTAAGGRDQPQHF
CDR3 DNA: TGTGCCAGTACCGCTGCAGGGGGTCGGGATCAGCCCCAGCATTTT

D gene: TRBD1
J gene: TRBJ2-7
V gene: TRBV6-5
clone size: NA
CDR3 length: 15
CDR3 protein: CASSYGRDRSYEQYF
CDR3 DNA: TGTGCCAGCAGTTACGGCCGGGACAGAAGCTACGAGCAGTACTTC

D gene: NA
J gene: TRBJ2-3
V gene: TRBV11-2
clone size: NA
CDR3 length: 16
CDR3 protein: CASSLKSGLGADTQYF
CDR3 DNA: TGTGCCAGCAGCTTAAAAAGTGGGTTGGGGGCAGATACGCAGTATTTT

D gene: NA
J gene: TRBJ1-2
V gene: TRBV5-1
clone size: many
CDR3 length: 12
CDR3 protein: CASRTEGGGYTF
CDR3 DNA: TGCGCCAGCAGAACGGAGGGAGGTGGCTACACCTTC

D gene: TRBD1
J gene: TRBJ1-2
V gene: TRBV10-3
clone size: NA
CDR3 length: 14
CDR3 protein: CAISGTGRLYGYTF
CDR3 DNA: TGTGCCATCAGTGGGACAGGGAGGCTTTATGGCTACACCTTC

D gene: NA
J gene: TRBJ1-2
V gene: TRBV27
clone size: NA
CDR3 length: 16
CDR3 protein: CASSLRPGPGEDGYTF
CDR3 DNA: TGTGCCAGCAGTTTAAGGCCGGGGCCAGGGGAAGATGGCTACACCTTC

D gene: NA
J gene: TRBJ2-7
V gene: TRBV20-1
clone size: few
CDR3 length: 14
CDR3 protein: CSARDLEANYEQYF
CDR3 DNA: TGCAGTGCTAGGGACCTAGAGGCGAACTACGAGCAGTACTTC

D gene: NA
J gene: TRBJ2-7
V gene: TRBV25-1
clone size: NA
CDR3 length: 14
CDR3 protein: CASSLKTETFEQYF
CDR3 DNA: TGTGCCAGCAGTTTAAAAACAGAAACCTTCGAGCAGTACTTC

D gene: NA
J gene: TRBJ1-1
V gene: TRBV11-1
clone size: NA
CDR3 length: 17
CDR3 protein: CASSLGGARFGNTEVFF
CDR3 DNA: TGTGCCAGCAGCTTAGGAGGGGCGCGTTTTGGGAACACTGAAGTTTTCTTT

D gene: TRBD1
J gene: TRBJ2-1
V gene: TRBV15
clone size: many
CDR3 length: 17
CDR3 protein: CATSSSRSGQGGNEQFF
CDR3 DNA: TGTGCCACCAGCAGCTCCAGGTCGGGACAGGGGGGGAATGAGCAGTTCTTC